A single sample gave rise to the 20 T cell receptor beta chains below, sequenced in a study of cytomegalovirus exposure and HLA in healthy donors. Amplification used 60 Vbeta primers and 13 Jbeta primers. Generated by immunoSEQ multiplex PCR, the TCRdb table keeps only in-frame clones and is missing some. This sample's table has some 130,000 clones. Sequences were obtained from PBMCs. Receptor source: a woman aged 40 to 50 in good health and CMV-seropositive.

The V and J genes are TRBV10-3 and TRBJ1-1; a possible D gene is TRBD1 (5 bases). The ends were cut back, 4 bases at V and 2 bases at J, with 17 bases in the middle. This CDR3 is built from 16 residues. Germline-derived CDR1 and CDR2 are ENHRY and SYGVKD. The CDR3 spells CAISGGTSKGNTEAFF. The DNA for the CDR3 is TGTGCCATCAGTGGAGGGACTTCGAAGGGAAACACTGAAGCTTTCTTT.

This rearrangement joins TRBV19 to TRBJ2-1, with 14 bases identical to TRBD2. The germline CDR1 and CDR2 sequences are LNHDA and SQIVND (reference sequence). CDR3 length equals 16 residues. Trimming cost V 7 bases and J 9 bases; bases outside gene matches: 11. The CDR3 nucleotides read TGTGCCAGTACCACGCCGGGACTAGCGGGAGTACTTGAGCAGTTCTTC. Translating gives CASTTPGLAGVLEQFF.

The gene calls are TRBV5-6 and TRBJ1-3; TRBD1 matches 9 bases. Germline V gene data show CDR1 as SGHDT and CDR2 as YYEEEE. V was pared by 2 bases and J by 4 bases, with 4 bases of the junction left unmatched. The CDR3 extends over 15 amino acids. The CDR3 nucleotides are TGTGCCAGCAGCTTTCGGACAGGGGTAGGAAACACCATATATTTT. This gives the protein CASSFRTGVGNTIYF.

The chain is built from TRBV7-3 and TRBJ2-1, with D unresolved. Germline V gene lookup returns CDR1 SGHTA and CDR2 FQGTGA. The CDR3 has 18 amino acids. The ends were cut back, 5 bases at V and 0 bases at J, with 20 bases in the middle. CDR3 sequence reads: CASSPNPKQRISYNEQFF. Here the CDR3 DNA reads TGTGCCAGCAGCCCCAACCCTAAGCAGCGAATCTCCTACAATGAGCAGTTCTTC.

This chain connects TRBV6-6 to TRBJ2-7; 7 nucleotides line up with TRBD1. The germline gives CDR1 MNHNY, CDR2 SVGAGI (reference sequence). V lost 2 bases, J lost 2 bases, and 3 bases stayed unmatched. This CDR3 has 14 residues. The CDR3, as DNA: TGTGCCAGCAGTTACAAACAGGGGCCCTACGAGCAGTACTTC. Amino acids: CASSYKQGPYEQYF.

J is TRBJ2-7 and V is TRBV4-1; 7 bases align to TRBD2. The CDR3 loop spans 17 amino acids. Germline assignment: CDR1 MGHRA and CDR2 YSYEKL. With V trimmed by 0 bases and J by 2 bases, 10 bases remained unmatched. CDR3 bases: TGCGCCAGCAGCCAAGATCTAGCAGCGGGAACTGCCTACGAGCAGTACTTC. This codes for CASSQDLAAGTAYEQYF.

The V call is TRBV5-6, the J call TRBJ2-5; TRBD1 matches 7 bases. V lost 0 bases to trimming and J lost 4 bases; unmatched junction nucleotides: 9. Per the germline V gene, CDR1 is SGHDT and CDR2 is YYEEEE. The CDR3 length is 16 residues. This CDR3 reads CASSLATAGGGETQYF. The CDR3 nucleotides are TGTGCCAGCAGCTTGGCCACGGCAGGGGGTGGAGAGACCCAGTACTTC.

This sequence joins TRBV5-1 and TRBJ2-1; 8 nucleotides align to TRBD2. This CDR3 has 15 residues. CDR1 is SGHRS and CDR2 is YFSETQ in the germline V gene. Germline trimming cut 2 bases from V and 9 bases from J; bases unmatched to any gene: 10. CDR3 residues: CASSLLSGKIGEQFF. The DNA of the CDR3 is TGCGCCAGCAGCTTACTTAGCGGGAAAATTGGTGAGCAGTTCTTC. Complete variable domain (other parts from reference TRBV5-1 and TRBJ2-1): KAGVTQTPRYLIKTRGQQVTLSCSPISGHRSVSWYQQTPGQGLQFLFEYFSETQRNKGNFPGRFSGRQFSNSRSEMNVSTLELGDSALYLCASSLLSGKIGEQFFGPGTRLTVL.

CDR3 in DNA: TGTGCCAGCAGCTTAGCGCGGGAGAGAACAGATACGCAGTATTTT. Translation: CASSLARERTDTQYF. The chain employs TRBV11-1 and TRBJ2-3, with TRBD2 matching 7 bases. CDR1 is SGHAT, CDR2 FQDESV, per germline (reference sequence). Trimming cost V 0 bases and J 3 bases; bases outside gene matches: 3. The length of the CDR3 is 15 residues. The full variable domain, rest sourced from reference TRBV11-1 and TRBJ2-3, is EAEVAQSPRYKITEKSQAVAFWCDPISGHATLYWYRQILGQGPELLVQFQDESVVDDSQLPKDRFSAERLKGVDSTLKIQPAELGDSAMYLCASSLARERTDTQYFGPGTRLTVL.

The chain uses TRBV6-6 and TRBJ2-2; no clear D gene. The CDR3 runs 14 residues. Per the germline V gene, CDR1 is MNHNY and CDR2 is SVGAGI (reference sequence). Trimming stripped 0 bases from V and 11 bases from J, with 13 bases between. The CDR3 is CASSYSPRVLELFF. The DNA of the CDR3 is TGTGCCAGCAGTTACTCTCCCCGGGTTCTAGAGCTGTTTTTT.

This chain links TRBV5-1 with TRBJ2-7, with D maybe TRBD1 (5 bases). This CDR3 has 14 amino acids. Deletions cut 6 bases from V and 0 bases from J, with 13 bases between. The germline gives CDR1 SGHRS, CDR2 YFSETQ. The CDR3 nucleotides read TGCGCCAGCACACTTTGGCAGGGCTCCTACGAGCAGTACTTC. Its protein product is CASTLWQGSYEQYF.

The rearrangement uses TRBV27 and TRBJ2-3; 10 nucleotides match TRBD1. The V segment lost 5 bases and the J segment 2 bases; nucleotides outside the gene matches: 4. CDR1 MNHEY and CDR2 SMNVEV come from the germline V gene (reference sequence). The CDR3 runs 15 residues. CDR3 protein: CASSTRQGATDTQYF. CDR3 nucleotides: TGTGCCAGCAGTACAAGACAGGGGGCCACAGATACGCAGTATTTT.

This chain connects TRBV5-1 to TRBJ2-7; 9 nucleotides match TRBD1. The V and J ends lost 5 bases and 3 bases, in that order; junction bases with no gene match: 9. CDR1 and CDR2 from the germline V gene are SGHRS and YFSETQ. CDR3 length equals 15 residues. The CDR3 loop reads CASSFTPGQGYEQYF. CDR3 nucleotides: TGCGCCAGCAGTTTCACTCCGGGACAGGGCTACGAGCAGTACTTC.

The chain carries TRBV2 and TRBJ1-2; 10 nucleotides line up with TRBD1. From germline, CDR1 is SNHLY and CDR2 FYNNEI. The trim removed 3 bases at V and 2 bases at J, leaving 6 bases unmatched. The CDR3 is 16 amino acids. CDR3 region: CASSEGRGQGNYGYTF. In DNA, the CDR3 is TGTGCCAGCAGTGAGGGGAGGGGACAGGGGAACTATGGCTACACCTTC. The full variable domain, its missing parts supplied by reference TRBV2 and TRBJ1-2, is EPEVTQTPSHQVTQMGQEVILRCVPISNHLYFYWYRQILGQKVEFLVSFYNNEISEKSEIFDDQFSVERPDGSNFTLKIRSTKLEDSAMYFCASSEGRGQGNYGYTFGSGTRLTVV.

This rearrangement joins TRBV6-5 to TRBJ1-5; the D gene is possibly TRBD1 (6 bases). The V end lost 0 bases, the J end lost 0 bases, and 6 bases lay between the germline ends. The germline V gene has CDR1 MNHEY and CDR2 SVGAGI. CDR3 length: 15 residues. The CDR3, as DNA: TGTGCCAGCAGTTACTCGGACAGTAGCAATCAGCCCCAGCATTTT. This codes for CASSYSDSSNQPQHF.

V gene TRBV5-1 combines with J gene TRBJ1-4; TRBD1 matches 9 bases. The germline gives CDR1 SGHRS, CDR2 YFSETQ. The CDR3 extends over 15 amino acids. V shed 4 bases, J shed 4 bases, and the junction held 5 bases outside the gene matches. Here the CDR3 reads CASSDTGGSNEKLFF. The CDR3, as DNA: TGCGCCAGCAGCGACACAGGGGGCAGTAATGAAAAACTGTTTTTT.

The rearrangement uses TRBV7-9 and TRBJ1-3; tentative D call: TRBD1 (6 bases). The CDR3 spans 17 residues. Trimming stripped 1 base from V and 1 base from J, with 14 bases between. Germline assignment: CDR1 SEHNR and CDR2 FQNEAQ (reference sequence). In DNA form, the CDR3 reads TGTGCCAGCAGCTTAGGGGCCCGGGACATGTCTGGAAACACCATATATTTT. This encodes CASSLGARDMSGNTIYF.

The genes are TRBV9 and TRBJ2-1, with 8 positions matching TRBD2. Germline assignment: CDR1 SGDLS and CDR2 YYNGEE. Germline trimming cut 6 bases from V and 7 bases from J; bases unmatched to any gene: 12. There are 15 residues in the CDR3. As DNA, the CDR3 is TGTGCCAGCACCCAGCCCGGACTAGCCGGGAATGAGCAGTTCTTC. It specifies CASTQPGLAGNEQFF.

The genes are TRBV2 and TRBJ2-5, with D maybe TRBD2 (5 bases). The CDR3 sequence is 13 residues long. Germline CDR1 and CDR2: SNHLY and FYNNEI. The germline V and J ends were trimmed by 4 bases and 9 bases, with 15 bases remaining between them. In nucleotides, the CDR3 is TGTGCCAGCAGTGTGGGAGCCCCAATGGCCCAGTACTTC. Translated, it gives CASSVGAPMAQYF.

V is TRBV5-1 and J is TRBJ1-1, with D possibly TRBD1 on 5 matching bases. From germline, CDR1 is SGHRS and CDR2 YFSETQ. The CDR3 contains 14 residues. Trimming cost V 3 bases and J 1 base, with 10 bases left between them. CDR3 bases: TGCGCCAGCAGCTCCCAGACAGAGAACACTGAAGCTTTCTTT. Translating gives CASSSQTENTEAFF.